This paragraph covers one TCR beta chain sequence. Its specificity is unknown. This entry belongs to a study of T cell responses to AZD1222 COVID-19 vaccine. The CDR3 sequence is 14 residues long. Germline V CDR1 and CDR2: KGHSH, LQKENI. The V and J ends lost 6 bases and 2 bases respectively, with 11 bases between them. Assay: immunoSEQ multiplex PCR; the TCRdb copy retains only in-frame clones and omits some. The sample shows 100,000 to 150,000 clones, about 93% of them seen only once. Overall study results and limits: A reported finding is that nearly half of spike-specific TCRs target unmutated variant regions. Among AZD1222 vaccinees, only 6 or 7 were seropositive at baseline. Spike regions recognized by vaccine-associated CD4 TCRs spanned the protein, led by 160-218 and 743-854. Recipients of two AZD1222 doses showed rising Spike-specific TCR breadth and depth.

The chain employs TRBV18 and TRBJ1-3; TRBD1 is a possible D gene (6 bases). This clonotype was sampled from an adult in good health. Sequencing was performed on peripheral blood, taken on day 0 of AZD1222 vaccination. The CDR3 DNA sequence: TGTGCCAGCTCCCTGGACAGTCCTGGAAACACCATATATTTT. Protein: CASSLDSPGNTIYF.